The 19 T cell receptor beta chains in this list originate from one sample, sequenced in a study of CD8 T cells in Susac syndrome. Random hexamers were used to reverse transcribe the RNA input (0.5 to 1 ug). Each CDR3 protein gets one entry after TCRdb re-called the immunoSEQ multiplex PCR reads with MiXCR. The sample includes 180,000 or so distinct CDR3 sequences, roughly 94% of them seen just once. Material: CD4+ T cells from PBMCs. Receptors originate from a human donor in good health.

V and J are TRBV27 and TRBJ1-2, with D hard to call. CDR1 MNHEY and CDR2 SMNVEV come from the germline V gene (reference sequence). V was clipped by 6 bases and J by 0 bases, with 11 bases between them. The CDR3 covers 14 residues. CDR3 loop: CASRLPGTNYGYTF. The CDR3 DNA is TGTGCCAGCAGGCTACCCGGGACTAACTATGGCTACACCTTC.

The rearrangement uses TRBV27 and TRBJ2-2, with 7 bases that match TRBD2. CDR3 length: 15 residues. Germline CDR1 reads MNHEY; CDR2 reads SMNVEV (reference sequence). V lost 6 bases, J lost 4 bases, and 8 bases stayed unmatched. CDR3 DNA sequence: TGTGCCAGCAGAGGACTAGGGGTGGGCACCGGGGAGCTGTTTTTT. Translated: CASRGLGVGTGELFF.

The rearrangement links TRBV4-2 to TRBJ2-7; 8 bases are shared with TRBD1. The CDR3 consists of 18 residues. With 5 bases clipped from V and 5 bases from J, the junction kept 20 bases outside the gene matches. The germline CDR1 and CDR2 sequences are LGHNA and YNFKEQ. This chain's CDR3 is CASSKTGGEIIRDDEQYF. The DNA of the CDR3 is TGTGCCAGCAGCAAAACAGGGGGTGAAATTATCCGTGACGACGAGCAGTACTTC.

A few counts support this clonotype. The rearrangement links TRBV12-3 or TRBV12-4 to TRBJ2-3; D may be TRBD1 (6 bases). V was shortened by 3 bases and J by 0 bases, with 7 bases between the two germline ends. The CDR3 spans 14 residues. CDR3 in amino acids: CASSFRGSTDTQYF. The CDR3, as DNA: TGTGCCAGCAGTTTTAGGGGGAGCACAGATACGCAGTATTTT.

This chain connects TRBV15 to TRBJ2-1; the match to TRBD2 covers 10 bases. Germline V gene lookup returns CDR1 LNHNV and CDR2 YYDKDF (reference sequence). V trimming: 4 bases; J trimming: 1 base; junction bases outside the gene matches: 10. There are 18 residues in the CDR3. The CDR3 loop is CATSIPKAGGQSYNEQFF. The CDR3 DNA is TGTGCCACCAGCATACCTAAAGCGGGAGGGCAATCCTACAATGAGCAGTTCTTC.

The genes are TRBV7-8 and TRBJ2-5; TRBD2 is a possible D gene (5 bases). V lost 4 bases, J lost 1 base, and 10 bases lay in between. From germline, CDR1 is SGHVS and CDR2 FQNEAQ. The CDR3 sequence is 14 residues long. CDR3 region: CASSSPGLQETQYF. The CDR3 DNA is TGTGCCAGCAGCTCACCCGGACTCCAAGAGACCCAGTACTTC.

The V gene is TRBV19, the J gene TRBJ2-5; perhaps TRBD2 as D (6 bases). Trimming pared 7 bases from V and 4 bases from J, leaving 13 bases between. The germline V gene has CDR1 LNHDA and CDR2 SQIVND (reference sequence). The CDR3 loop spans 13 amino acids. CDR3 amino acids: CASNERARETQYF. The DNA of the CDR3 is TGTGCCAGTAATGAGCGGGCTAGAGAGACCCAGTACTTC.

The V gene is TRBV4-3, the J gene TRBJ2-1; perhaps TRBD1 as D (8 bases). The V end was cut by 3 bases, the J end by 9 bases, with 18 bases between. This CDR3 is built from 15 residues. Germline lookup yields CDR1 LGHNA and CDR2 YSLEER. In nucleotides, the CDR3 is TGCGCCAGCAGCCAGGAACACAGGGGGGGTGGTGAGCAGTTCTTC. Its protein is CASSQEHRGGGEQFF.

V is TRBV5-1 and J is TRBJ2-7, with D tentatively TRBD2 (5 bases). Trimming pared 0 bases from V and 8 bases from J, leaving 18 bases between. Per the germline V gene, CDR1 is SGHRS and CDR2 is YFSETQ. The CDR3 has 15 residues. This CDR3 reads CASSLAKSDGEKQYF. The CDR3 DNA reads as TGCGCCAGCAGCTTGGCCAAATCGGACGGGGAGAAGCAGTACTTC.

This clonotype was counted once. The chain links TRBV7-2 to TRBJ1-5; no definite D call. V lost 2 bases to trimming and J lost 1 base, with 9 bases between them. There are 15 residues in the CDR3. The germline gives CDR1 SGHTA, CDR2 FQGNSA. The CDR3: CASSLSVLSNQPQHF. The CDR3 DNA is TGTGCCAGCAGCTTATCCGTATTGAGCAATCAGCCCCAGCATTTT. Using reference TRBV7-2 and TRBJ1-5 for the parts outside the CDR3, the full variable domain is GAGVSQSPSNKVTEKGKDVELRCDPISGHTALYWYRQSLGQGLEFLIYFQGNSAPDKSGLPSDRFSAERTGGSVSTLTIQRTQQEDSAVYLCASSLSVLSNQPQHFGDGTRLSIL.

The V gene is TRBV7-3, the J gene TRBJ2-1; 7 nucleotides align to TRBD2. The CDR3 contains 18 residues. The germline V gene has CDR1 SGHTA and CDR2 FQGTGA. The J segment lost 7 bases and the V segment lost 4 bases, leaving 19 bases of the junction unmatched. CDR3 region: CASSSFLGSPLAANEQFF. CDR3 coding DNA: TGTGCCAGCAGCTCCTTCCTGGGATCTCCTCTAGCGGCTAATGAGCAGTTCTTC. Complete variable domain (other parts from reference TRBV7-3 and TRBJ2-1): GAGVSQTPSNKVTEKGKYVELRCDPISGHTALYWYRQSLGQGPEFLIYFQGTGAADDSGLPNDRFFAVRPEGSVSTLKIQRTERGDSAVYLCASSSFLGSPLAANEQFFGPGTRLTVL.

V and J are TRBV7-2 and TRBJ2-5; 8 bases line up with TRBD1. Germline V gives CDR1 SGHTA, CDR2 FQGNSA. J lost 5 bases, V lost 0 bases, and 5 bases had no gene match. The CDR3 is 15 residues long. The CDR3 region has the DNA TGTGCCAGCAGCTTAGCCAGGGGGCTCGAGGAGACCCAGTACTTC. Translating it yields CASSLARGLEETQYF.

This chain links TRBV29-1 with TRBJ2-3; 12 nucleotides match TRBD2. V was clipped by 0 bases and J by 3 bases; unmatched bases: 7. Germline CDR1 is SQVTM and CDR2 is ANQGSEA. This CDR3 is built from 17 residues. In nucleotides, the CDR3 is TGCAGCGTTGAAGACCCGACTAGCGGGAGTGGGACAGATACGCAGTATTTT. It yields the protein CSVEDPTSGSGTDTQYF.

CDR3 sequence reads: CASSLTGTDSFDEQFF. The CDR3 bases are TGTGCCAGCAGCTTAACCGGGACAGACTCTTTCGATGAGCAGTTCTTC. The genes are TRBV7-3 and TRBJ2-1; 7 bases line up with TRBD1. The germline gives CDR1 SGHTA, CDR2 FQGTGA. V lost 0 bases and J lost 8; bases outside the gene matches: 10. The length of the CDR3 is 16 residues.

The V call is TRBV12-3 or TRBV12-4, the J call TRBJ2-1, with D uncertain. This CDR3 is built from 16 residues. With 6 bases removed from V and 0 bases from J, the gap between germline ends came to 15 bases. The CDR3 nucleotides read TGTGCCAGCAGGGTAGGGTCACGGTCCTCCTACAATGAGCAGTTCTTC. The encoded protein is CASRVGSRSSYNEQFF.

This clonotype was counted once. V gene TRBV15 combines with J gene TRBJ2-5; D perhaps matches TRBD1 (7 bases). Per germline, CDR1 LNHNV and CDR2 YYDKDF (reference sequence). The CDR3 consists of 17 residues. V lost 0 bases, J lost 0 bases, and 14 bases lay in between. Here the CDR3 DNA reads TGTGCCACCAGCAGAGATCTCCCAGGGGGGTACCAAGAGACCCAGTACTTC. This encodes CATSRDLPGGYQETQYF.

The rearrangement links TRBV2 to TRBJ2-3; D unresolved. V shed 6 bases and J shed 3 bases, with 13 bases lying between them. CDR1 SNHLY and CDR2 FYNNEI come from the germline V gene. The CDR3 consists of 14 residues. The CDR3 loop reads CASSFNLGTDTQYF. Written as DNA, the CDR3 is TGTGCCAGCAGCTTCAATCTAGGGACAGATACGCAGTATTTT.

The chain combines TRBV11-2 with TRBJ2-3; D not resolved. Germline V lookup: CDR1 SGHAT, CDR2 FQNNGV. The CDR3 is 13 residues long. V was pared by 5 bases and J by 3 bases, with 9 bases between. CDR3 sequence (DNA): TGTGCCAGCAGCCCAAGACCTACAGATACGCAGTATTTT. Protein sequence: CASSPRPTDTQYF.

This sequence joins TRBV20-1 and TRBJ2-5; no firm D call. This CDR3 region has 13 residues. V was pared by 5 bases and J by 5 bases, with 15 bases between. Per germline, CDR1 DFQATT and CDR2 SNEGSKA (reference sequence). CDR3 bases: TGCAGTGCTGGCCAGGCCGCCCGGGAGACCCAGTACTTC. It specifies CSAGQAARETQYF.